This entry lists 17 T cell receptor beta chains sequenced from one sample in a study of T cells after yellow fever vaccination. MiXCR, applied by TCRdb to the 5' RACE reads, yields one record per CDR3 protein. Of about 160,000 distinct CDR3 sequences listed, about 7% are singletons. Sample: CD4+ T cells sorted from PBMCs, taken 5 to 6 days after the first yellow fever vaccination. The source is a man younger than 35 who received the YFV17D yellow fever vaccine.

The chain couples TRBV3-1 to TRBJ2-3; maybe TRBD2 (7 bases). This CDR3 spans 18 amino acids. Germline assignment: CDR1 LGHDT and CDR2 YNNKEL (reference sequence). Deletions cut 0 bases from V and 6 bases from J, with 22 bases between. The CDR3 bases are TGTGCCAGCAGCCAAGATCCTCCTGGGGGGGCTACACTGGATACGCAGTATTTT. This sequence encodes CASSQDPPGGATLDTQYF.

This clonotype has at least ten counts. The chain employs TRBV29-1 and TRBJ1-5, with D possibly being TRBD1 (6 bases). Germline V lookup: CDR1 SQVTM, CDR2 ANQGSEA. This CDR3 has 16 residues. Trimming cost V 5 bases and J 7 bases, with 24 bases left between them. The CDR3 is CSVSRGTAKGDQPQHF. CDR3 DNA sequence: TGCAGCGTTTCTCGCGGGACCGCGAAGGGGGACCAGCCCCAGCATTTT.

The CDR3 region is CASSFRGPNTGELFF. The CDR3 DNA reads as TGTGCCAGCAGTTTCAGGGGGCCGAACACCGGGGAGCTGTTTTTT. The chain employs TRBV6-5 and TRBJ2-2; the match to TRBD1 covers 8 bases. The germline CDR1 and CDR2 sequences are MNHEY and SVGAGI. V trimming: 4 bases; J trimming: 0 bases; junction bases outside the gene matches: 1. This CDR3 region has 15 residues.

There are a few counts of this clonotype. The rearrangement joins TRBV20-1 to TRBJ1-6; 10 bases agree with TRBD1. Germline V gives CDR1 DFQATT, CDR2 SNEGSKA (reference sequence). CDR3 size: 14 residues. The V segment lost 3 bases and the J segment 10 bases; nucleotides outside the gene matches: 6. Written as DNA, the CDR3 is TGCAGTGCTAGCGGACAGGGGGAAATCTCACCCCTCCACTTT. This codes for CSASGQGEISPLHF.

The CDR3 spells CASTEGPPSYEQYF. CDR3 DNA sequence: TGTGCCAGCACCGAGGGTCCCCCCTCGTACGAGCAGTACTTC. The chain joins TRBV7-2 to TRBJ2-7; TRBD2 might be the D (5 bases). CDR1 SGHTA and CDR2 FQGNSA come from the germline V gene. V dropped 7 bases and J dropped 4 bases, with 17 bases sitting between them. The CDR3 loop spans 14 amino acids.

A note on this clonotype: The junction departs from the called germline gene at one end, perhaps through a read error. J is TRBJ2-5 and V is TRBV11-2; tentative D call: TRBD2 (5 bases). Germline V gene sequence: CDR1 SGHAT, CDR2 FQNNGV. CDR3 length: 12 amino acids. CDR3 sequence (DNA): TGTGCCAGCAGCTTAGAACGGACTGCTCAGGACTTC. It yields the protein CASSLERTAQDF.

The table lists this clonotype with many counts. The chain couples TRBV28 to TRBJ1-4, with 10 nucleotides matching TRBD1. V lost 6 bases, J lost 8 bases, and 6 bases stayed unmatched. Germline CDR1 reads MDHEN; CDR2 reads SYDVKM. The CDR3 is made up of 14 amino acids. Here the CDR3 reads CASSRTGGGEKLFF. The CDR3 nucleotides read TGTGCCAGCAGCCGGACAGGGGGAGGAGAAAAACTGTTTTTT.

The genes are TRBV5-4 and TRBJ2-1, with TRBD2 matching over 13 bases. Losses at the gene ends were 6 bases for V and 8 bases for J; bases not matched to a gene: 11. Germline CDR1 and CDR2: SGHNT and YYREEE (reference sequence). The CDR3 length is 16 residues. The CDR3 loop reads CASTTSGLAGWDEQFF. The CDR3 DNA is TGTGCCAGCACCACGTCGGGACTAGCGGGGTGGGATGAGCAGTTCTTC.

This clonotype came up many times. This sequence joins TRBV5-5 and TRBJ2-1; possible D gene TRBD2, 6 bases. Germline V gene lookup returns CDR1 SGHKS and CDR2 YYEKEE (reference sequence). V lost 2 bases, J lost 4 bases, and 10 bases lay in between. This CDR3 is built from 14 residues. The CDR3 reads CASSLESGYNEQFF. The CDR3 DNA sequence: TGTGCCAGCAGCTTAGAAAGCGGGTACAATGAGCAGTTCTTC.

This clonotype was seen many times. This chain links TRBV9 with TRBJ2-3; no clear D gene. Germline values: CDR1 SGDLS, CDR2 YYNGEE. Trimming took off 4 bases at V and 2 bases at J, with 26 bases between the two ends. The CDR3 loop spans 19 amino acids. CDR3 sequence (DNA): TGTGCCAGCAGCCCCAGTCCCATACCCCTCGGTGCGCCCACAGATACGCAGTATTTT. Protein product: CASSPSPIPLGAPTDTQYF.

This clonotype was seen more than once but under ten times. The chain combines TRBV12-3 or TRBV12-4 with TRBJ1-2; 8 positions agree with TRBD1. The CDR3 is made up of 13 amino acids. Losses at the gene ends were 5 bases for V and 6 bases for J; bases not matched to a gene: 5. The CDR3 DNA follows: TGTGCCAGCAGTCCAGGGGGCGGTGATGGCTACACCTTC. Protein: CASSPGGGDGYTF.

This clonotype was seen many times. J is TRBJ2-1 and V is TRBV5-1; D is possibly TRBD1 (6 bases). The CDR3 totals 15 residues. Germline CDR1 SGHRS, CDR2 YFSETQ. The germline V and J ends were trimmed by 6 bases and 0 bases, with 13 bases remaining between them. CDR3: CASNSQGYSYNEQFF. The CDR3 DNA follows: TGCGCCAGCAACAGTCAGGGGTACTCCTACAATGAGCAGTTCTTC.

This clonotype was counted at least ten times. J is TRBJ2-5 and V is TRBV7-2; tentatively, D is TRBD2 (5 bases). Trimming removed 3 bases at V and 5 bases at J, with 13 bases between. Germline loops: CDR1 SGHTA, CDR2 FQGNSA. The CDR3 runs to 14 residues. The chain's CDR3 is CASSFSPGGETQYF. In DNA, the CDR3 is TGTGCCAGCAGCTTTTCCCCCGGCGGGGAGACCCAGTACTTC.

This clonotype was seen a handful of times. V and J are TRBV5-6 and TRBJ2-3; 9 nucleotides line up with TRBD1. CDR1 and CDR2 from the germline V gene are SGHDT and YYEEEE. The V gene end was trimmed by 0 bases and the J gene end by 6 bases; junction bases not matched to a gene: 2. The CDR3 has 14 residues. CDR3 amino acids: CASSLDRGLDTQYF. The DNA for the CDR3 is TGTGCCAGCAGCTTGGACAGGGGGCTCGATACGCAGTATTTT.

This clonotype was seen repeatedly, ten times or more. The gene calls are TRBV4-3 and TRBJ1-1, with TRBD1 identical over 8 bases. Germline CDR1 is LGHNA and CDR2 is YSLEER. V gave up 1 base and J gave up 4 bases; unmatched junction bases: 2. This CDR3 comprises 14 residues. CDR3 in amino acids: CASSQGTGLTEAFF. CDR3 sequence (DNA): TGCGCCAGCAGCCAAGGGACAGGGCTCACTGAAGCTTTCTTT.

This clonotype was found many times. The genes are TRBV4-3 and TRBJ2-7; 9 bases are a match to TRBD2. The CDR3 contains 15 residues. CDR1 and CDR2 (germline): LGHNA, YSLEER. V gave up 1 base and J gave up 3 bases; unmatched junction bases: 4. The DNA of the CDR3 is TGCGCCAGCAGCCAAGTACAGCGGGGGGACTACGAGCAGTACTTC. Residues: CASSQVQRGDYEQYF.

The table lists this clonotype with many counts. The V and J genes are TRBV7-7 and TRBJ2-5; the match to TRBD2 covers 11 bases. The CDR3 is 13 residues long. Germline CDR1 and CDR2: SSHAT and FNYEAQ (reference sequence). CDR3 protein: CATLAGGMETQYF. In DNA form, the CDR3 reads TGTGCGACCCTAGCGGGGGGCATGGAGACCCAGTACTTC.